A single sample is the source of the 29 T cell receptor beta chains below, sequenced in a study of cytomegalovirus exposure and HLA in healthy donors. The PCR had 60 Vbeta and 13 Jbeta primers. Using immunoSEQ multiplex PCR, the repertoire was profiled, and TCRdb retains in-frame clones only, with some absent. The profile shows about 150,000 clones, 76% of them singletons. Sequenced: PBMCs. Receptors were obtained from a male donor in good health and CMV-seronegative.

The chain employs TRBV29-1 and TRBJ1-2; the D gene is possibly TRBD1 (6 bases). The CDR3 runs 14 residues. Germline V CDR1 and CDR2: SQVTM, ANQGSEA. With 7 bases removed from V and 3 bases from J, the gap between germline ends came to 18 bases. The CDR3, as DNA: TGCAGCGCCGGCGTCCGGGACACGGACTATGGCTACACCTTC. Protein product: CSAGVRDTDYGYTF.

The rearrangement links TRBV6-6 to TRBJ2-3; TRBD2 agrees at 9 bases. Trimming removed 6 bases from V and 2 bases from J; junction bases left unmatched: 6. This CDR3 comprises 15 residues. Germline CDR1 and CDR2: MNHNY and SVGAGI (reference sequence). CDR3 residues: CASRGSGGFTDTQYF. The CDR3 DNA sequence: TGTGCCAGCAGGGGAAGCGGGGGGTTCACAGATACGCAGTATTTT.

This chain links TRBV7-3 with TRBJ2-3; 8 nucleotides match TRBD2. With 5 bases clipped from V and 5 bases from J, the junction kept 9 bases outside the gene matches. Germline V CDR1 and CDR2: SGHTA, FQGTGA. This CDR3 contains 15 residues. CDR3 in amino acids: CASSDAVTSGDTQYF. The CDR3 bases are TGTGCCAGCAGCGACGCCGTTACTAGCGGAGATACGCAGTATTTT.

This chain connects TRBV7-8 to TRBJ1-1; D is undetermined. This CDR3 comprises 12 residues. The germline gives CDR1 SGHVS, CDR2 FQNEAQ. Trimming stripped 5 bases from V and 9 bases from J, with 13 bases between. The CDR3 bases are TGTGCCAGCAGCCCCGGGGTTAGAAAAGCTTTCTTT. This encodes CASSPGVRKAFF.

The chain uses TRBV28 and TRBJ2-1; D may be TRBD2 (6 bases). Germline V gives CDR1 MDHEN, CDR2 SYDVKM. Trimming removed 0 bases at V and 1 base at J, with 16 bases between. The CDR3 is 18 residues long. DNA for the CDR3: TGTGCCAGCAGTTTATGGGGGCGAGTAGCGGCTTCCTACAATGAGCAGTTCTTC. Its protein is CASSLWGRVAASYNEQFF.

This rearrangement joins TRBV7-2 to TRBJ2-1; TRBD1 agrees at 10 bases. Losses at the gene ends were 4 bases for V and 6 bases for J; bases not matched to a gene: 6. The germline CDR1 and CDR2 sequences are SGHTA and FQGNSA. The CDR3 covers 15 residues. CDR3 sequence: CASSSGTGAINEQFF. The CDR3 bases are TGTGCCAGCAGCTCCGGGACAGGGGCGATCAATGAGCAGTTCTTC.

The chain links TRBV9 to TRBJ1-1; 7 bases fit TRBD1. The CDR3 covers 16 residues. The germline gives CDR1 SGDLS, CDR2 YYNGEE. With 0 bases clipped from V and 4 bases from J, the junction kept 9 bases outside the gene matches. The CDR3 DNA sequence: TGTGCCAGCAGCGTAGATGGAGGGGGCCTGTCCACTGAAGCTTTCTTT. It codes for CASSVDGGGLSTEAFF.

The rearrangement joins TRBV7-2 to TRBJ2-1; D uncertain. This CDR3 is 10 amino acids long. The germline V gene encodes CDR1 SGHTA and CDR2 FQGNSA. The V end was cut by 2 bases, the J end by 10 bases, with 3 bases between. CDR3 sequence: CASSLQEQFF. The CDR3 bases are TGTGCCAGCAGCTTACAGGAGCAGTTCTTC.

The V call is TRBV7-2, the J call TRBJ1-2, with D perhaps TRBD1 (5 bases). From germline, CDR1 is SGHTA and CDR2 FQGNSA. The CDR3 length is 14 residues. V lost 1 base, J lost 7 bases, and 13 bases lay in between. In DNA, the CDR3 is TGTGCCAGCAGCTTAGATCCGGCTCAGGGTGGCTACACCTTC. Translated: CASSLDPAQGGYTF.

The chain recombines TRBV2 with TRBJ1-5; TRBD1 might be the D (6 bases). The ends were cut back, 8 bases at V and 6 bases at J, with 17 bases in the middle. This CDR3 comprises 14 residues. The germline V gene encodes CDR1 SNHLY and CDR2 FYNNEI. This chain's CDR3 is CASRGEGGGQPQHF. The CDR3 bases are TGTGCCAGCCGGGGAGAGGGAGGGGGTCAGCCCCAGCATTTT.

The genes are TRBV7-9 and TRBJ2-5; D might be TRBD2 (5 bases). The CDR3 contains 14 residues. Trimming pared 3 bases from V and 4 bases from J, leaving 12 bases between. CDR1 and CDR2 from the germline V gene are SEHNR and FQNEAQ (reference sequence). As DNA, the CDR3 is TGTGCCAGCAGCTTCGGGGTTGAGGGAGAGACCCAGTACTTC. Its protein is CASSFGVEGETQYF. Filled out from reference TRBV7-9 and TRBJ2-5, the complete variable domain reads DTGVSQNPRHKITKRGQNVTFRCDPISEHNRLYWYRQTLGQGPEFLTYFQNEAQLEKSRLLSDRFSAERPKGSFSTLEIQRTEQGDSAMYLCASSFGVEGETQYFGPGTRLLVL.

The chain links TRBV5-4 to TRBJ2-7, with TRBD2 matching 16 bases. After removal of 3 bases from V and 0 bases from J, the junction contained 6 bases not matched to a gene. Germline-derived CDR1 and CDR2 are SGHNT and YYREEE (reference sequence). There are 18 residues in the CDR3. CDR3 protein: CASSYPGLAGGSSYEQYF. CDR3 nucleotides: TGTGCCAGCAGCTACCCGGGACTAGCGGGAGGGAGCTCCTACGAGCAGTACTTC.

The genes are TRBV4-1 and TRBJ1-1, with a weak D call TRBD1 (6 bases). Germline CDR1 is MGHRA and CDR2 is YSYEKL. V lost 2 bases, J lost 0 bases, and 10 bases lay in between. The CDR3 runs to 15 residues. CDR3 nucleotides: TGCGCCAGCAGCCAAAACAGGGATTTGAACACTGAAGCTTTCTTT. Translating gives CASSQNRDLNTEAFF.

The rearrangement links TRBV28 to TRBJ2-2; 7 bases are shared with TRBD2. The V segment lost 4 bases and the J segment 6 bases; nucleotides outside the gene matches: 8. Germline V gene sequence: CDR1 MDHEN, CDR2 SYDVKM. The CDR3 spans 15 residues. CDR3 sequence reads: CASSSRRTRAGELFF. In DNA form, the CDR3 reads TGTGCCAGCAGTTCCCGCCGGACTAGAGCCGGGGAGCTGTTTTTT. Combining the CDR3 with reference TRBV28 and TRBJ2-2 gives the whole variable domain DVKVTQSSRYLVKRTGEKVFLECVQDMDHENMFWYRQDPGLGLRLIYFSYDVKMKEKGDIPEGYSVSREKKERFSLILESASTNQTSMYLCASSSRRTRAGELFFGEGSRLTVL.

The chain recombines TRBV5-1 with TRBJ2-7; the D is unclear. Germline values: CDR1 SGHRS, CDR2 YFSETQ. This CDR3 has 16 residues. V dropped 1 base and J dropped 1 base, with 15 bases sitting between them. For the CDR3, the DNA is TGCGCCAGCAGCTTGATAGGCGAACAGTTTTCCTACGAGCAGTACTTC. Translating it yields CASSLIGEQFSYEQYF.

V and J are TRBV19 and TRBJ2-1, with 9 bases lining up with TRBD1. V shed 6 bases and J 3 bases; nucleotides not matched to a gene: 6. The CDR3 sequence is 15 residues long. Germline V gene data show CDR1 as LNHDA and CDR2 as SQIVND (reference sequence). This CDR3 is CASSATGGFYNEQFF. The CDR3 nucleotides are TGTGCCAGTAGCGCCACAGGGGGCTTCTACAATGAGCAGTTCTTC.

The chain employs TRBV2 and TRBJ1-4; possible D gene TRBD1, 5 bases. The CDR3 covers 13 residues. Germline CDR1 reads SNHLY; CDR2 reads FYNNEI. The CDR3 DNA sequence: TGTGCTTATAGCGGGGCGGGTGATGAAAAACTGTTTTTT. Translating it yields CAYSGAGDEKLFF.

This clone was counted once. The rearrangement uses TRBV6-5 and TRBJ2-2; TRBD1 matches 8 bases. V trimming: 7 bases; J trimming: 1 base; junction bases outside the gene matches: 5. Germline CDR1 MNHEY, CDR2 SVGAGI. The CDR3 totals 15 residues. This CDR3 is CASNYGTGNTGELFF. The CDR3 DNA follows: TGTGCCAGCAACTATGGGACAGGGAACACCGGGGAGCTGTTTTTT.

The CDR3 DNA sequence: TGTGCCTGGCAGAGGGTAGCCAACGTCCTGACTTTC. Protein product: CAWQRVANVLTF. The gene calls are TRBV30 and TRBJ2-6, with a weak D call TRBD2 (5 bases). CDR1 is GTSNPN, CDR2 SVGIG, per germline (reference sequence). The V end lost 5 bases, the J end lost 7 bases, and 9 bases lay between the germline ends. The CDR3 is made up of 12 amino acids.

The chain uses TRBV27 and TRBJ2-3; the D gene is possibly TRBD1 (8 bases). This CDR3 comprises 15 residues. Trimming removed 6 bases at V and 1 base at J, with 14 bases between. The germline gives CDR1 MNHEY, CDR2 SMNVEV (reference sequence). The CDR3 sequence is CASSDRGGGTDTQYF. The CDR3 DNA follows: TGTGCCAGCAGCGACAGGGGAGGGGGCACAGATACGCAGTATTTT.

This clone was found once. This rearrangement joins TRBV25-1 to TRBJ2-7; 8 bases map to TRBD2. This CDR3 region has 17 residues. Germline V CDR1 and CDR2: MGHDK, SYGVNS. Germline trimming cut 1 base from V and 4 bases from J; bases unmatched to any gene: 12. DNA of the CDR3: TGTGCCAGCAGTGAATTTCCTACCGGGACTAGGGGATACGAGCAGTACTTC. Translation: CASSEFPTGTRGYEQYF.

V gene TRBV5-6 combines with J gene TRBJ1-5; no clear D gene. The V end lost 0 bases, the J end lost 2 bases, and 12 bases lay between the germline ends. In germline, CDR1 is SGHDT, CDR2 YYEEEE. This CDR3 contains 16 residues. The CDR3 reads CASSLGSGVGNQPQHF. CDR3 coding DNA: TGTGCCAGCAGCTTGGGATCCGGGGTGGGCAATCAGCCCCAGCATTTT.

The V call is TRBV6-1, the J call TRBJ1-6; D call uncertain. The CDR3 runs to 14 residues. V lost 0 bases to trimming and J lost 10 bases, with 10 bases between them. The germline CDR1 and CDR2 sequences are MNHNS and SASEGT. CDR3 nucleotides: TGTGCCAGCAGTGAAGCCTCGGTAGTCTCACCCCTCCACTTT. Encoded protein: CASSEASVVSPLHF.

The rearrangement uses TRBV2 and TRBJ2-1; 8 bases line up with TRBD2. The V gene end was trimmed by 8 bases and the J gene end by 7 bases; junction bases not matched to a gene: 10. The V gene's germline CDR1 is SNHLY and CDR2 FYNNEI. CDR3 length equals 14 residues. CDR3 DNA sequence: TGTGCCAGCCCCCCGGGACTAGACGGGAATGAGCAGTTCTTC. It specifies CASPPGLDGNEQFF.

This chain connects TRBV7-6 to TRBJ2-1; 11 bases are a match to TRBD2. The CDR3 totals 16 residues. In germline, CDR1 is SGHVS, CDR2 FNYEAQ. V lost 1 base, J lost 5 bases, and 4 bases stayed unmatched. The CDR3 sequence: CASSLGLAGGNNEQFF. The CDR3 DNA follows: TGTGCCAGCAGCTTAGGTCTAGCGGGAGGTAACAATGAGCAGTTCTTC. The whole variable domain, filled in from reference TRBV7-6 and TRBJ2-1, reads GAGVSQSPRYKVTKRGQDVALRCDPISGHVSLYWYRQALGQGPEFLTYFNYEAQQDKSGLPNDRFSAERPEGSISTLTIQRTEQRDSAMYRCASSLGLAGGNNEQFFGPGTRLTVL.

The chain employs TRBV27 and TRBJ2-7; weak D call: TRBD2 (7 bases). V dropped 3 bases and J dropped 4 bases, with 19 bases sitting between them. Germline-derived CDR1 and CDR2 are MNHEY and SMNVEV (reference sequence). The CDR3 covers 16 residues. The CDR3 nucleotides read TGTGCCAGCAGTTTGGGGGGGACATCTCGCTCGTACGAGCAGTACTTC. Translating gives CASSLGGTSRSYEQYF.

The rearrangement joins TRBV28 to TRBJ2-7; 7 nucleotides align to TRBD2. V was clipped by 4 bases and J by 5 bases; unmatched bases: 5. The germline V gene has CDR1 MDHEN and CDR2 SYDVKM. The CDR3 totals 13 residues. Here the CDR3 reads CASSWQRGNEQYF. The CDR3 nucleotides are TGTGCCAGCAGTTGGCAGCGGGGCAACGAGCAGTACTTC.

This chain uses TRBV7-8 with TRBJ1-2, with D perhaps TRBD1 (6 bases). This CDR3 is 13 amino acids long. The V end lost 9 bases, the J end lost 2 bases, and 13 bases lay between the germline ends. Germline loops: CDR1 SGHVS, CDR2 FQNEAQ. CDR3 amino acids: CASGGGLNYGYTF. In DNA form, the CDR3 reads TGTGCCAGTGGGGGGGGCCTAAACTATGGCTACACCTTC. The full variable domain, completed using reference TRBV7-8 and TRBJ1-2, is GAGVSQSPRYKVAKRGQDVALRCDPISGHVSLFWYQQALGQGPEFLTYFQNEAQLDKSGLPSDRFFAERPEGSVSTLKIQRTQQEDSAVYLCASGGGLNYGYTFGSGTRLTVV.

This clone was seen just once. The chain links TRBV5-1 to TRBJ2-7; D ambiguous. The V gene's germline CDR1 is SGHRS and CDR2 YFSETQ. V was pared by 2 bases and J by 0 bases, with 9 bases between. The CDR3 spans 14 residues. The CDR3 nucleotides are TGCGCCAGCAGCTTTAGCCTTAGCTCCTACGAGCAGTACTTC. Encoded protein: CASSFSLSSYEQYF.